These T cell receptor beta chains were read from a single sample in a study of blood T cell repertoires in COVID-19. Produced via immunoSEQ multiplex PCR; TCRdb's table is partial and in-frame only. The sample comprises some 110,000 clones, over 80% of which are singletons, and 0.7% to 0.85% rests with the top ten. Sequenced material: peripheral blood. These receptors all stem from a woman aged 65 to 85 with acute or convalescent COVID-19. Each CDR3 is given with its conserved first and last residue. Each record gives: J gene, clone size, V gene, D gene, CDR3 DNA, CDR3 protein. A D gene is named only where the DNA matches it firmly. Clone size is shown for a subset of rows, as once, few, many or a class of expanded clone.

>TRBJ1-2|-|TRBV7-8|TRBD1
TGTGCCAGCAGCTTAGGGGCCCTTCCGGGACAGAAAAACTATGGCTACACCTTC
CASSLGALPGQKNYGYTF
>TRBJ2-1|-|TRBV24-1|-
TGTGCCACCAGTGATTTCGACAACCTATACAATGAGCAGTTCTTC
CATSDFDNLYNEQFF
>TRBJ2-5|-|TRBV9|TRBD2
TGTGCCAGCAGCGCGGGACTAGCGGGAGGCCAAGAGACCCAGTACTTC
CASSAGLAGGQETQYF
>TRBJ1-5|-|TRBV27|TRBD1
TGTGCCAGCAGTCCCGAACCGACAGGGGGCAGACAGCCCCAGCATTTT
CASSPEPTGGRQPQHF
>TRBJ1-5|-|TRBV7-9|-
TGTGCCAGCAGCTTAGACAGCCCTCAGCCCCAGCATTTT
CASSLDSPQPQHF
>TRBJ2-1|-|TRBV6-5|TRBD2
TGTGCCAGCAGAGATGGGACTAGCGGGAGCTATGAGCAGTTCTTC
CASRDGTSGSYEQFF
>TRBJ1-6|few|TRBV5-1|-
TGCGCCAGCAGCTTGGATTGGGGAGAGAATTCACCCCTCCACTTT
CASSLDWGENSPLHF
>TRBJ2-5|-|TRBV6-5|TRBD2
TGTGCCAGCGGCGGGGGGGGCGCAGAAGAGACCCAGTACTTC
CASGGGGAEETQYF
>TRBJ2-3|-|TRBV2|-
TGTGCCAGCAGTGAAATCTGGCGGGATGGCACAGATACGCAGTATTTT
CASSEIWRDGTDTQYF
>TRBJ2-5|-|TRBV2|-
TGTGCCAGCAGTGTAAGACTCCAAGAGACCCAGTACTTC
CASSVRLQETQYF
>TRBJ2-7|-|TRBV6-5|TRBD1
TGTGCCAGCTGGGGGGGACAGGGACGAGGGGAGCAGTACTTC
CASWGGQGRGEQYF
>TRBJ1-6|once|TRBV7-9|-
TGTGCCAGCAGCCCACCCGCCCGGGAATCACCCCTCCACTTT
CASSPPARESPLHF
>TRBJ2-5|-|TRBV12-3/TRBV12-4|-
TGTGCCAGCAGTCCGCGTACGGAGACCCAGTACTTC
CASSPRTETQYF
>TRBJ2-5|-|TRBV19|TRBD1
TGTGCCAGTAGTATATGGGACAGGGGGCGAGAGACCCAGTACTTC
CASSIWDRGRETQYF
>TRBJ1-2|few|TRBV29-1|-
TGCAGCGCGGTTCGGGACACAGCCTATGGCTACACCTTC
CSAVRDTAYGYTF
>TRBJ1-2|-|TRBV19|TRBD1
TGTGCCAGTAGCCCTAACAGGGGGCGCTTCCATCATAACTATGGCTACACCTTC
CASSPNRGRFHHNYGYTF
>TRBJ1-1|-|TRBV19|-
TGTGCCAGTAGTATACCGGGGGTGGGGAACACTGAAGCTTTCTTT
CASSIPGVGNTEAFF
>TRBJ2-3|-|TRBV10-1|TRBD2
TGCGCCAGCACCCCGCCTAGCGGGGGTTCCACAGATACGCAGTATTTT
CASTPPSGGSTDTQYF
>TRBJ2-3|-|TRBV5-3|-
TGTGCCAGAAGCCCCGTAGGGCAGGGGACAGATACGCAGTATTTT
CARSPVGQGTDTQYF
>TRBJ2-3|-|TRBV7-9|TRBD2
TGTGCCAGCAGCGGGAGGGTGGGCACAGATACGCAGTATTTT
CASSGRVGTDTQYF
>TRBJ2-5|-|TRBV30|-
TGTGCCTGGAGTGTATCTCTCCAGGAGACCCAGTACTTC
CAWSVSLQETQYF
>TRBJ1-5|-|TRBV19|-
TGTGCCAGTAAGGACAGTAGTCGCAATCAGCCCCAGCATTTT
CASKDSSRNQPQHF
>TRBJ2-5|few|TRBV9|-
TGTGCCAGCAGCGTCACACCCCTAGTGAACCAAGAGACCCAGTACTTC
CASSVTPLVNQETQYF
>TRBJ2-1|once|TRBV2|-
TGTGCCAGCAGTGAAAGGGGACTTTACAATGAGCAGTTCTTC
CASSERGLYNEQFF
>TRBJ2-7|-|TRBV12-5|TRBD1
TGTGCTAGTAGGGGAACAGGGGGTACCTACGAGCAGTACTTC
CASRGTGGTYEQYF
>TRBJ2-7|-|TRBV7-2|-
TGTGCCAGCGGACTTATGGGTGGAGTACGCGAGCAGTACTTC
CASGLMGGVREQYF
>TRBJ2-5|few|TRBV2|TRBD1
TGTGCCAGCAGTACAGGGGCCCCAGAGACCCAGTACTTC
CASSTGAPETQYF